This TCR beta chain was documented in a study of patients and donors after allogeneic stem cell transplantation. Each CDR3 protein gets one entry after TCRdb re-called the RT-PCR reads with MiXCR. The profile covers under 200,000 distinct CDR3 sequences, with around 30% appearing a single time and 3.2% taken by the ten largest. Germline V gene sequence: CDR1 MNHEY, CDR2 SMNVEV (reference sequence). The CDR3 totals 15 residues. The V end was cut by 4 bases, the J end by 4 bases, with 17 bases between. This TCR was recovered from a human donor who was either an allogeneic HSCT recipient or a stem cell or donor lymphocyte infusion donor (not recorded which). It is not recorded whose cells these are; they may come from a transplant donor. Sequenced: blood, either unsorted or a sorted T cell fraction (not recorded which). The chain uses TRBV27 and TRBJ2-7, with D tentatively TRBD1 or TRBD2 (5 bases each). The CDR3: CASSSGTFGLYEQYF. The CDR3 DNA follows: TGTGCCAGCAGTTCCGGGACGTTCGGGTTATACGAGCAGTACTTC.